These 10 T cell receptor beta chains were sequenced from one sample in a study of cytomegalovirus exposure and HLA in healthy donors. PCR employed 60 Vbeta and 13 Jbeta primers. The assay was immunoSEQ multiplex PCR, and TCRdb's table has in-frame clones only and misses some. The table shows under 150,000 clones, with roughly 80% occurring only once. Sequences were obtained from PBMCs. The receptors shown here come from a man in his forties in good health and CMV-seropositive.

A remark on this clone: The CDR3 does not end in the conserved phenylalanine or tryptophan, so this is likely a read error. This rearrangement joins TRBV2 to TRBJ1-1; D is perhaps TRBD1 (5 bases). The CDR3 has 14 amino acids. V lost 6 bases, J lost 2 bases, and 13 bases lay in between. Germline V lookup: CDR1 SNHLY, CDR2 FYNNEI. As DNA, the CDR3 is TGTGCCAGCAGCCCCCGGAGGGGAAACACTGAAGCTTTCTCT. This codes for CASSPRRGNTEAFS.

The CDR3, as DNA: TGTGCCTGGAGGGCGGCGGGAGGTTACGAGCAGTACTTC. As protein: CAWRAAGGYEQYF. The J gene is TRBJ2-7, the V gene TRBV30; TRBD2 aligns across 8 bases. Trimming removed 3 bases from V and 4 bases from J; junction bases left unmatched: 5. Per the germline V gene, CDR1 is GTSNPN and CDR2 is SVGIG (reference sequence). CDR3 size: 13 residues.

The chain combines TRBV10-3 with TRBJ2-1; 9 bases line up with TRBD2. The CDR3 runs to 13 residues. Trimming at V came to 5 bases and at J to 9 bases, leaving 5 bases not matched to a gene. The germline CDR1 and CDR2 sequences are ENHRY and SYGVKD. CDR3 nucleotide sequence: TGTGCCATCAGTACCTTAGCGGGAGCTGAGCAGTTCTTC. Translating gives CAISTLAGAEQFF.

The chain carries TRBV5-1 and TRBJ2-2; 13 bases map to TRBD2. This CDR3 has 16 residues. The germline gives CDR1 SGHRS, CDR2 YFSETQ. J gave up 7 bases and V 5 bases, and 8 bases lay outside the gene matches. The CDR3 reads CASRRTSGSRGGELFF. The CDR3 DNA reads TGCGCCAGCAGGAGGACTAGCGGGAGTCGGGGCGGGGAGCTGTTTTTT. The full variable domain, completed using reference TRBV5-1 and TRBJ2-2, is KAGVTQTPRYLIKTRGQQVTLSCSPISGHRSVSWYQQTPGQGLQFLFEYFSETQRNKGNFPGRFSGRQFSNSRSEMNVSTLELGDSALYLCASRRTSGSRGGELFFGEGSRLTVL.

The chain employs TRBV7-3 and TRBJ2-1, with 8 bases matching TRBD2. The CDR3 extends over 15 amino acids. The trim removed 4 bases at V and 6 bases at J, leaving 8 bases unmatched. Germline lookup yields CDR1 SGHTA and CDR2 FQGTGA. For the CDR3, the DNA is TGTGCCAGCAGCTCGCGGACTAGCAGGGGCAATGAGCAGTTCTTC. Translated, it gives CASSSRTSRGNEQFF.

DNA of the CDR3: TGTGCCAGCAGCTTACAGGGAACCCTCTCCTACAATGAGCAGTTCTTC. Translation gives CASSLQGTLSYNEQFF. The chain combines TRBV7-3 with TRBJ2-1, with D maybe TRBD1 (5 bases). The CDR3 runs 16 residues. Germline loops: CDR1 SGHTA, CDR2 FQGTGA. Trimming pared 2 bases from V and 0 bases from J, leaving 11 bases between.

V is TRBV14 and J is TRBJ1-2, with 7 bases that match TRBD1. Trimming at V came to 4 bases and at J to 8 bases, leaving 10 bases not matched to a gene. The germline V gene has CDR1 SGHDN and CDR2 FVKESK. The CDR3 is 14 residues long. Here the CDR3 DNA reads TGTGCCAGCAGCCCAACAGGGGCGGTGGTCGGCTACACCTTC. Protein: CASSPTGAVVGYTF.

CDR3 amino acids: CSVDLRTDLSYNEQFF. The CDR3 DNA reads TGCAGCGTTGATCTCAGGACAGACCTTTCCTACAATGAGCAGTTCTTC. The V call is TRBV29-1, the J call TRBJ2-1; D may be TRBD1 (6 bases). V was shortened by 3 bases and J by 1 base, with 16 bases between the two germline ends. CDR1 and CDR2 from the germline V gene are SQVTM and ANQGSEA. The CDR3 is 16 amino acids.

As DNA, the CDR3 is TGTGCCAGCAGCTTTGATCTACTAGCGGGAGGGCCGGATACGCAGTATTTT. Encoded protein: CASSFDLLAGGPDTQYF. The chain employs TRBV7-2 and TRBJ2-3; 13 bases agree with TRBD2. Unmatched junction bases numbered 9, after V lost 3 bases and J lost 6 bases. The CDR3 totals 17 residues. Germline V CDR1 and CDR2: SGHTA, FQGNSA. The full variable domain, in which reference TRBV7-2 and TRBJ2-3 provide the parts outside the CDR3, is GAGVSQSPSNKVTEKGKDVELRCDPISGHTALYWYRQSLGQGLEFLIYFQGNSAPDKSGLPSDRFSAERTGGSVSTLTIQRTQQEDSAVYLCASSFDLLAGGPDTQYFGPGTRLTVL.

V usage is TRBV4-3 and J usage is TRBJ1-1; 8 bases map to TRBD1. From germline, CDR1 is LGHNA and CDR2 YSLEER. V shed 7 bases and J 3 bases; nucleotides not matched to a gene: 7. The CDR3 is 14 amino acids. This CDR3 is CASKDREWDTEAFF. CDR3 DNA sequence: TGCGCCAGCAAGGACAGGGAGTGGGACACTGAAGCTTTCTTT.